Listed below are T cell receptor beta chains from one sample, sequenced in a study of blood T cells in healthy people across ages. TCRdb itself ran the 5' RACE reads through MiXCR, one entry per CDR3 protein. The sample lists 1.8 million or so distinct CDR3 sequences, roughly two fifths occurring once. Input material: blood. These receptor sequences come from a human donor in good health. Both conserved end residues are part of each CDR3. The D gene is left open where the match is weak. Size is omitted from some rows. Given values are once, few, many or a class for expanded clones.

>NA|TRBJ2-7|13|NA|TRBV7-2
CASRAGGTYEQYF
TGTGCCAGCAGGGCAGGGGGGACCTACGAGCAGTACTTC
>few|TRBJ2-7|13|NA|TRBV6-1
CATTSFLVNEQYF
TGTGCCACCACTAGCTTTCTGGTGAACGAGCAGTACTTC
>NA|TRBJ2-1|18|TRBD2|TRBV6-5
CASSYSVGSGGHYNEQFF
TGTGCCAGCAGTTACTCGGTCGGTAGCGGGGGACACTACAATGAGCAGTTCTTC
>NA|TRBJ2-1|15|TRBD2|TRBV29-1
CSVEWYGREVNEQFF
TGCAGCGTTGAATGGTATGGGAGGGAGGTGAATGAGCAGTTCTTC
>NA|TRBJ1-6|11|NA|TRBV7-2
CASSQNSPLHF
TGTGCCAGCAGCCAGAATTCACCCCTCCACTTT
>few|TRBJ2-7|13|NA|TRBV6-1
CASSESTDYEQYF
TGTGCCAGCAGTGAGAGTACAGACTACGAGCAGTACTTC
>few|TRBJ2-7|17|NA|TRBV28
CASSQPRGAPEPYEQYF
TGTGCCAGCAGCCAACCGCGCGGGGCACCGGAACCCTACGAGCAGTACTTC
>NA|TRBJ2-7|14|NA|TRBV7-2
CASSLEIGQSEQYF
TGTGCCAGCAGCTTAGAGATAGGACAGTCCGAGCAGTACTTC
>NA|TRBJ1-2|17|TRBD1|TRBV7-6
CASSLGTTGGRDYGYTF
TGTGCCAGCAGCTTAGGGACCACAGGGGGCCGAGACTATGGCTACACCTTC
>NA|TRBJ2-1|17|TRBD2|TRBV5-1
CASSSGWGLAGGREQFF
TGCGCCAGCAGCTCTGGCTGGGGTCTAGCGGGGGGGCGTGAGCAGTTCTTC
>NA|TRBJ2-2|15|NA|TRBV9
CASSFVVGGTGELFF
TGTGCCAGCAGCTTCGTCGTGGGGGGAACCGGGGAGCTGTTTTTT
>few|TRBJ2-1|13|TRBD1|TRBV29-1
CSVEVQQGNEQFF
TGCAGCGTTGAAGTCCAACAGGGGAATGAGCAGTTCTTC
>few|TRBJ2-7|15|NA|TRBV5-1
CASSLHPDNSYEQYF
TGCGCCAGCAGCTTGCACCCAGACAACTCCTACGAGCAGTACTTC
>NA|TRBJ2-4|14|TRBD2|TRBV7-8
CASSPGTRRNIQYF
TGTGCCAGCAGCCCCGGGACTAGGAGAAACATTCAGTACTTC
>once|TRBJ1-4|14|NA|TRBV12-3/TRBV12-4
CASSGQGRNEKLFF
TGTGCCAGCTCCGGTCAGGGGCGGAATGAAAAACTGTTTTTT
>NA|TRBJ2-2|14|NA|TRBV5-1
CASSLEDYTGELFF
TGCGCCAGCAGCTTGGAGGACTACACCGGGGAGCTGTTTTTT
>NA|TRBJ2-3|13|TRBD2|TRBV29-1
CSVEASGVNTQYF
TGCAGCGTTGAGGCTAGCGGGGTTAATACGCAGTATTTT
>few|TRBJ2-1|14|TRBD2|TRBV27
CASSFLAGGNEQFF
TGTGCCAGCAGTTTTCTCGCGGGGGGTAACGAGCAGTTCTTC
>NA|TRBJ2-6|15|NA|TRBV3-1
CASSQESGGANVLTF
TGTGCCAGCAGCCAAGAAAGCGGCGGGGCCAACGTCCTGACTTTC
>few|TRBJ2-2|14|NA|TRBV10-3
CAISPRPNTGELFF
TGTGCCATCAGTCCACGCCCAAACACCGGGGAGCTGTTTTTT
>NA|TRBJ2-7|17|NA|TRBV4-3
CASSQVFEALSSYEQYF
TGCGCCAGCAGCCAAGTCTTCGAGGCCCTAAGCTCCTACGAGCAGTACTTC
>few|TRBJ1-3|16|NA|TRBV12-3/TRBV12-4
CASTPFGGFTGNTIYF
TGTGCCAGCACCCCCTTTGGGGGGTTTACTGGAAACACCATATATTTT
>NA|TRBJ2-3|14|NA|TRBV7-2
CASSLVVSRDTQYF
TGTGCCAGCAGCTTAGTAGTATCCAGGGATACGCAGTATTTT
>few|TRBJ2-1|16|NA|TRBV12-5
CASGSTHGTAYNEQFF
TGTGCTAGTGGTTCGACACACGGGACCGCGTACAATGAGCAGTTCTTC
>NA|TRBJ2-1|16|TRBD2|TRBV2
CASRGTGTRVTNEQFF
TGTGCCAGCAGGGGAACCGGGACTAGGGTCACTAATGAACAGTTCTTC
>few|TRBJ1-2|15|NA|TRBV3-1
CASGTGAHFNYGYTF
TGTGCCAGCGGCACCGGGGCCCACTTTAACTATGGCTACACCTTC
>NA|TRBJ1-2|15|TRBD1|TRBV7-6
CASSLQPGTGHGYTF
TGTGCCAGCAGCTTACAGCCCGGGACAGGACATGGCTACACCTTC
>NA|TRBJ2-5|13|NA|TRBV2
CASGPGIQETQYF
TGTGCCAGCGGTCCGGGGATACAAGAGACCCAGTACTTC
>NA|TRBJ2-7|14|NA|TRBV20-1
CSAIVSSRGDEQYF
TGCAGTGCTATTGTGAGTTCCCGCGGCGACGAGCAGTACTTC
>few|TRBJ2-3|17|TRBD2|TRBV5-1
CASSRGLAGASIDTQYF
TGCGCCAGCAGCCGCGGACTAGCGGGGGCGTCGATAGATACGCAGTATTTT
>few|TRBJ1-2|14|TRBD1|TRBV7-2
CASRPGGVFYGYTF
TGTGCCAGCAGACCAGGGGGCGTTTTCTATGGCTACACCTTC
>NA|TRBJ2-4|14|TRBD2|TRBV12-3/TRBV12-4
CASSLMGGSEEQYF
TGTGCCAGCAGTTTGATGGGGGGGTCTGAGGAGCAGTACTTC
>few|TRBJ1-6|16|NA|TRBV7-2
CASSLGGQIDNSPLHF
TGTGCCAGCAGCTTAGGTGGACAGATAGATAATTCACCCCTCCACTTT
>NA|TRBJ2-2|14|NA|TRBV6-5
CASTIRGPGGELFF
TGTGCCAGCACCATCCGGGGTCCGGGCGGGGAGCTGTTTTTT
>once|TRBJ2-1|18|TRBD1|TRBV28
CASSILWGPTGGRETQFF
TGTGCCAGCAGCATCCTATGGGGACCCACAGGGGGCCGGGAGACCCAGTTCTTC
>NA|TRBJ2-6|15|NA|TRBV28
CASSGRRPGANVPTF
TGTGCCAGCAGTGGCCGCAGGCCTGGGGCCAACGTCCCGACTTTC
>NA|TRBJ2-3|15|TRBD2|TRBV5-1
CASSLSRGGRDTQYF
TGCGCCAGCAGCTTGTCGCGGGGGGGGAGAGATACGCAGTATTTT